The clone carrying this T cell receptor beta chain was seen only once. Clones were sequenced by immunoSEQ multiplex PCR, and TCRdb holds only the in-frame ones, with some missing. Of 120,000 to 150,000 clones in the sample, approximately 86% were seen once. The sample is drawn from a study of cytomegalovirus exposure and HLA in healthy donors. The receptor was isolated from a man in his late teens or twenties in good health and CMV-seropositive. Sequencing input: PBMCs.

This CDR3 is CASSFSESTDTQYF. The CDR3 bases are TGTGCCAGCAGCTTCAGCGAGAGCACAGATACGCAGTATTTT. The chain employs TRBV7-8 and TRBJ2-3; D uncertain. The germline CDR1 and CDR2 sequences are SGHVS and FQNEAQ. V lost 3 bases, J lost 0 bases, and 7 bases lay in between. This CDR3 comprises 14 residues. Using reference TRBV7-8 and TRBJ2-3 for the parts outside the CDR3, the full variable domain is GAGVSQSPRYKVAKRGQDVALRCDPISGHVSLFWYQQALGQGPEFLTYFQNEAQLDKSGLPSDRFFAERPEGSVSTLKIQRTQQEDSAVYLCASSFSESTDTQYFGPGTRLTVL.